What follows is one T cell receptor beta chain and its context. What it binds is not known. A read error may produce the germline difference seen at one junction end. Three rounds of nested PCR, following a modified ARM-PCR protocol, produced the TCRbeta library. TCRdb reprocessed the multiplex PCR reads via MiXCR and lists one record per CDR3 protein. Of around 40,000 distinct CDR3 sequences detected, roughly 60% appear once; the ten largest clones hold about 41%. The CDR3 sequence is 13 residues long. CDR1 is MNHEY, CDR2 SVGAGI, per germline. The source of the sample is a study of tumor and adjacent non-tumor tissue in lung cancer. In the study overall: Samples averaged about 3.8 million productive TCRbeta reads each.

No cell sorting was done before RNA was extracted from the tissue. Distant lung tissue was collected more than 3 cm away from the tumor edge. Study-wide points: In normal lung, the top 100 clones were significantly more dominant than in tumor. Compared with tumor, normal lung showed significantly lower TCR diversity. Higher tumor TCR diversity was associated with shorter survival.

V usage is TRBV6-5 and J usage is TRBJ2-3, with D tentatively TRBD1 (5 bases). The specimen was distant non-tumor lung tissue. This receptor was obtained from a man between 45 and 60 years old with non-small cell lung cancer. The CDR3 spells CASSLTDTETHYF. CDR3 sequence (DNA): TGTGCCAGCAGTTTGACAGACACAGAAACGCACTATTTC.